These 8 T cell receptor beta chains were sequenced from one sample in a study of blood T cell repertoires in COVID-19. Data came from immunoSEQ multiplex PCR; TCRdb stores just in-frame clones and leaves some out. The sample records about 140,000 clones, roughly four fifths being singletons. Material: PBMCs or T cells enriched from blood (not recorded which). Receptors originate from a woman between 18 and 29 years old who had been exposed to COVID-19.

The gene calls are TRBV30 and TRBJ1-1; the match to TRBD1 covers 8 bases. From germline, CDR1 is GTSNPN and CDR2 SVGIG (reference sequence). The CDR3 has 12 amino acids. V shed 0 bases and J 10 bases; nucleotides not matched to a gene: 4. This CDR3 is CAWSVTRGRAFF. The CDR3 bases are TGTGCCTGGAGTGTAACCAGGGGGCGAGCTTTCTTT. Supplemented by reference TRBV30 and TRBJ1-1, the full variable domain reads SQTIHQWPATLVQPVGSPLSLECTVEGTSNPNLYWYRQAAGRGLQLLFYSVGIGQISSEVPQNLSASRPQDRQFILSSKKLLLSDSGFYLCAWSVTRGRAFFGQGTRLTVV.

The chain recombines TRBV11-2 with TRBJ1-2; tentative D call: TRBD1 (6 bases). V shed 9 bases and J shed 3 bases, with 14 bases lying between them. The germline gives CDR1 SGHAT, CDR2 FQNNGV. CDR3 length equals 13 residues. CDR3: CASDRLKDYGYTF. The CDR3 DNA reads TGTGCCAGTGACAGGTTGAAAGACTATGGCTACACCTTC.

This chain connects TRBV3-1 (or the pseudogene TRBV3-2) to TRBJ2-5; TRBD1 aligns across 8 bases. The CDR3 is made up of 15 amino acids. The germline V gene has CDR1 LGHDT and CDR2 YNNKEL (reference sequence). V lost 4 bases and J lost 5; bases outside the gene matches: 9. The CDR3 DNA reads TGTGCCAGCAGCCCCCGGGACAGGTCTACGGAGACCCAGTACTTC. Translated: CASSPRDRSTETQYF.

This clone was detected a few times. This rearrangement joins TRBV5-4 to TRBJ1-5; no clear D gene. Deletions cut 0 bases from V and 2 bases from J, with 6 bases between. This CDR3 region has 14 residues. Looked up from germline, CDR1 is SGHNT and CDR2 is YYREEE (reference sequence). CDR3 nucleotides: TGTGCCAGCAGCTTGGCCGGGGGCAATCAGCCCCAGCATTTT. Translation: CASSLAGGNQPQHF.

The CDR3 is CASSLFPRQAYSNQPQHF. The CDR3 nucleotides are TGTGCCAGCAGTTTATTCCCCCGACAGGCATATAGCAATCAGCCCCAGCATTTT. V usage is TRBV28 and J usage is TRBJ1-5, with D maybe TRBD1 (6 bases). This CDR3 region has 18 residues. With 1 base removed from V and 0 bases from J, the gap between germline ends came to 16 bases. CDR1 and CDR2 (germline): MDHEN, SYDVKM.

This chain uses TRBV29-1 with TRBJ2-1; 11 nucleotides match TRBD1. The trim removed 3 bases at V and 8 bases at J, leaving 3 bases unmatched. Germline V gene lookup returns CDR1 SQVTM and CDR2 ANQGSEA. The CDR3 spans 13 residues. DNA of the CDR3: TGCAGCGTTGAGGACAGGGGGCTTCATGAGCAGTTCTTC. It yields the protein CSVEDRGLHEQFF.

CDR3 in amino acids: CAWSGAGVYEQYF. The CDR3 coding sequence is TGTGCCTGGAGCGGAGCAGGGGTCTACGAGCAGTACTTC. The V and J genes are TRBV30 and TRBJ2-7; D is possibly TRBD1 (6 bases). V lost 3 bases, J lost 3 bases, and 12 bases lay in between. This CDR3 has 13 amino acids. Germline CDR1 and CDR2: GTSNPN and SVGIG (reference sequence). Full variable domain (missing parts from reference TRBV30 and TRBJ2-7): SQTIHQWPATLVQPVGSPLSLECTVEGTSNPNLYWYRQAAGRGLQLLFYSVGIGQISSEVPQNLSASRPQDRQFILSSKKLLLSDSGFYLCAWSGAGVYEQYFGPGTRLTVT.

V is TRBV11-2 and J is TRBJ2-7; D possibly corresponds to TRBD2 (5 bases). The CDR3 totals 15 residues. Trimming stripped 2 bases from V and 4 bases from J, with 15 bases between. Germline V lookup: CDR1 SGHAT, CDR2 FQNNGV. The CDR3 loop reads CASSLNSAGGYEQYF. In DNA form, the CDR3 reads TGTGCCAGCAGCTTAAATTCGGCGGGCGGGTACGAGCAGTACTTC.